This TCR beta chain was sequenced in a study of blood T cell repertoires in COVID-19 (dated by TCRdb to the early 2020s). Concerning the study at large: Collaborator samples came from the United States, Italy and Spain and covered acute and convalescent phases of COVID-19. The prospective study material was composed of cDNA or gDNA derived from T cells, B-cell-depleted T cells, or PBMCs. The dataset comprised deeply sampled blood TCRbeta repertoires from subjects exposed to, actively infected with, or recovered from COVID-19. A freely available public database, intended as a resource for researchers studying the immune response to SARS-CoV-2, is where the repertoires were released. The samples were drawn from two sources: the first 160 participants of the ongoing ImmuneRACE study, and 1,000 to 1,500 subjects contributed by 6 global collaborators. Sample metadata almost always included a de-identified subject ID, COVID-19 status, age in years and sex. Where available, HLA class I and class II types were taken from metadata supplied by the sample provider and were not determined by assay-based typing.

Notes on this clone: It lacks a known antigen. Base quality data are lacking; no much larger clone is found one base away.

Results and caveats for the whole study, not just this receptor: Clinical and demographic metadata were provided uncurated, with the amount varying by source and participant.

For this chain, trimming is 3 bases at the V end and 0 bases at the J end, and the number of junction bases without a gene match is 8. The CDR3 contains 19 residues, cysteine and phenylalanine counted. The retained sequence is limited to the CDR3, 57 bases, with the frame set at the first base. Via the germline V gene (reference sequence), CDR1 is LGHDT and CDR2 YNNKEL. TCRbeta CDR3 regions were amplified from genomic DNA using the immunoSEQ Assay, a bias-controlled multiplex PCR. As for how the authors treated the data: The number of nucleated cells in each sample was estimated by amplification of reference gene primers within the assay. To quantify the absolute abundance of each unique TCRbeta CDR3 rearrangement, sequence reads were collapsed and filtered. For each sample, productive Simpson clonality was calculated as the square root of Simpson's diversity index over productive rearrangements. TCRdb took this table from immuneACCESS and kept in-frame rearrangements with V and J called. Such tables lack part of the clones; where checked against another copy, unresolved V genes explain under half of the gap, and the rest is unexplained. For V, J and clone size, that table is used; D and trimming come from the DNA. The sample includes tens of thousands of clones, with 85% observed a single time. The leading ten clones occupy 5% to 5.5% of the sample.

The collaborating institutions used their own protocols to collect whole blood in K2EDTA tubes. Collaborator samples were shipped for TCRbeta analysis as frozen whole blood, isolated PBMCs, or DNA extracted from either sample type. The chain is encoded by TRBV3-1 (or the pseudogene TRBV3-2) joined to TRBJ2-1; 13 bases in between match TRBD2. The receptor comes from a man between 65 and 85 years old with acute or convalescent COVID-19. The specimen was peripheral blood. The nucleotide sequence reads TGTGCCAGCAGCCATAGACTAGCGGGGGGTTTAAGCTCCTACAATGAGCAGTTCTTC. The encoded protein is CASSHRLAGGLSSYNEQFF.